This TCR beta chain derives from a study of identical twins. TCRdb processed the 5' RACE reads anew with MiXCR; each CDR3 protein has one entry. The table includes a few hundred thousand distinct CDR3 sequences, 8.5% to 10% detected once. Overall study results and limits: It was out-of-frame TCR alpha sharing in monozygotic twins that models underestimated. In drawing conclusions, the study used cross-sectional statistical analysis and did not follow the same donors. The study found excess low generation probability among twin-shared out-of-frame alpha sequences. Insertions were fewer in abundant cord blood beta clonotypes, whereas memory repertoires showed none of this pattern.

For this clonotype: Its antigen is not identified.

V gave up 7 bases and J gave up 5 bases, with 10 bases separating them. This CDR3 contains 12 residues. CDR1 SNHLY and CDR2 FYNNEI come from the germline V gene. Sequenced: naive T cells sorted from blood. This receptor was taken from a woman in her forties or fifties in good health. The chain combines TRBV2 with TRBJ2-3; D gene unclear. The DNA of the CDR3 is TGTGCCAGCAAAGGACCGCTAGATACGCAGTATTTT. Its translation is CASKGPLDTQYF.